This TCR beta chain was sequenced for a study of blood T cell repertoires in COVID-19 (TCRdb year 2020). Background on the whole study: Samples covering the acute and convalescent phases of COVID-19 were provided by collaborators in the United States, Italy and Spain. The material from the prospective study consisted of cDNA or gDNA derived from T cells, B-cell-depleted T cells, or PBMCs. The dataset comprised deeply sampled blood TCRbeta repertoires from subjects exposed to, actively infected with, or recovered from COVID-19. A freely available public database, intended as a resource for researchers studying the immune response to SARS-CoV-2, is where the repertoires were released. The samples were drawn from the first 160 participants of the ongoing ImmuneRACE study and from about 1,200 subjects provided by 6 global collaborators. Sample metadata almost always included a de-identified subject ID, COVID-19 status, age in years and sex. Where HLA class I and class II types were available, the types were taken from metadata supplied by the sample provider, not from assay-based typing.

At one collaborating source in Seattle, patients were enrolled during active infection and were followed longitudinally through the course of disease. Collaborating institutions collected whole blood in K2EDTA tubes following their own protocols. For TCRbeta analysis, collaborator samples were shipped as frozen whole blood, as isolated PBMCs, or as DNA extracted from either sample type. TCRbeta CDR3 regions were amplified from genomic DNA using the immunoSEQ Assay, a bias-controlled multiplex PCR. The original methods were these. Within the assay, amplification of reference gene primers was used to estimate how many nucleated cells each sample contained. Sequence reads were collapsed and filtered to measure the absolute abundance of every unique TCRbeta CDR3 rearrangement. For each sample, productive Simpson clonality was calculated as the square root of Simpson's diversity index across productive rearrangements. This immuneACCESS table, as held by TCRdb, lists in-frame sequences with V and J called but not all clones. Of the missing ones, under half trace to an unresolved V gene in checked studies; the others have no known cause. That table is the source of V, J and clone size, and D and trimming were worked out from the DNA. The table for this sample lists around 210,000 clones; around 85% of them were counted only once. Approximately 5.1% of the sample is taken by the ten largest.

Study-level results and caveats: The amount of clinical and demographic metadata varied by source and participant and was provided uncurated.

On this clone: The antigen it recognizes is unknown. No base quality values were provided; no much bigger clone lies one nucleotide off.

The CDR3 has 16 amino acids, counting the end cysteine and phenylalanine. The entry retains the CDR3 DNA only, 48 bases that are in frame from base 1. The germline V gene (reference sequence) sets CDR1 to GTSNPN and CDR2 to SVGIG. At the junction V is shortened by 1 base and J by 0 bases; bases outside the gene matches: 2. The sequence was obtained from a man between 50 and 59 years old with COVID-19, enrolled during active disease. Sequences were obtained from peripheral blood. The chain employs TRBV30 and TRBJ1-6, with 8 bases in between that match TRBD1. The sequenced DNA: TGTGCCTGGAGTGGGACAGGGAGCTCCTATAATTCACCCCTCCACTTT. The resulting protein is CAWSGTGSSYNSPLHF.